The 32 T cell receptor beta chains listed next were all sequenced from one sample in a study of T cells after yellow fever vaccination (dated by TCRdb to the late 2010s). Library preparation used 5' RACE. Sequenced on an Illumina NovaSeq 6000. TCRdb applied fastp at Q25 and MiXCR to the public reads, then kept only in-frame beta chains. Each entry merges the rows of one CDR3 protein and shows their most common DNA and genes. Recorded for this sample are some 350,000 distinct CDR3 sequences; about 4% of them occurred a single time. Around 24% of the sample goes to the ten largest clones. Reading the label with the study, this specimen's treatment or condition is: live attenuated yellow fever vaccine strain. The sample was PBMCs, taken 5 days after the yellow fever booster vaccination. The receptors were sampled from a young man who received the YFV17D yellow fever vaccine.

The chain joins TRBV11-2 to TRBJ2-3; D is unresolved. The CDR3 is 13 residues long. The germline CDR1 and CDR2 sequences are SGHAT and FQNNGV. With 2 bases removed from V and 5 bases from J, the gap between germline ends came to 8 bases. CDR3 bases: TGTGCCAGCAGCTTAATCCTGCGAGATACGCAGTATTTT. The encoded protein is CASSLILRDTQYF.

This clonotype was seen many times. This rearrangement joins TRBV5-4 to TRBJ2-2; the D gene is possibly TRBD1 (6 bases). The CDR3 contains 12 residues. The germline CDR1 and CDR2 sequences are SGHNT and YYREEE (reference sequence). Trimming pared 7 bases from V and 3 bases from J, leaving 7 bases between. CDR3: CASHRDTGELFF. The CDR3, as DNA: TGTGCCAGCCACAGGGACACCGGGGAGCTGTTTTTT.

This clonotype was seen a few times. J is TRBJ2-7 and V is TRBV5-1; perhaps TRBD1 as D (6 bases). CDR3 size: 15 residues. Germline CDR1 SGHRS, CDR2 YFSETQ. Trimming pared 2 bases from V and 4 bases from J, leaving 16 bases between. CDR3 amino acids: CASSFRQGTGYEQYF. The CDR3 DNA sequence: TGCGCCAGCAGCTTCAGGCAGGGAACAGGGTACGAGCAGTACTTC.

This clonotype was counted at least ten times. The chain links TRBV7-2 to TRBJ2-1; tentatively, D is TRBD1 (6 bases). The CDR3 covers 14 residues. CDR1 and CDR2 from the germline V gene are SGHTA and FQGNSA. Trimming removed 5 bases at V and 5 bases at J, with 13 bases between. The CDR3: CASSPLYRDNEQFF. CDR3 bases: TGTGCCAGCAGCCCCTTGTACAGGGACAATGAGCAGTTCTTC.

This clonotype was seen more than once but under ten times. The gene calls are TRBV20-1 and TRBJ1-1, with a weak D call TRBD1 (5 bases). The CDR3 contains 13 residues. The germline CDR1 and CDR2 sequences are DFQATT and SNEGSKA (reference sequence). Trimming pared 3 bases from V and 10 bases from J, leaving 18 bases between. In DNA form, the CDR3 reads TGCAGTGCTAGCCTCTGGGGCCCCGGAGGAGCTTTCTTT. It is translated as CSASLWGPGGAFF.

J is TRBJ2-7 and V is TRBV4-1; 9 bases line up with TRBD2. The V gene end was trimmed by 4 bases and the J gene end by 0 bases; junction bases not matched to a gene: 7. This CDR3 has 16 amino acids. Germline CDR1 is MGHRA and CDR2 is YSYEKL. The CDR3 coding sequence is TGCGCCAGCAGCCTTATAGCGGGGGCCGCCTCCTACGAGCAGTACGTC. Protein sequence: CASSLIAGAASYEQYV.

This chain links TRBV6-5 with TRBJ1-3, with D hard to call. The V gene's germline CDR1 is MNHEY and CDR2 SVGAGI. V was cut by 0 bases and J by 0 bases, with 9 bases left in between. The CDR3 sequence is 16 residues long. CDR3 nucleotides: TGTGCCAGCAGTTACTCGACGGGAAACTCTGGAAACACCATATATTTT. Its translation is CASSYSTGNSGNTIYF.

DNA of the CDR3: TGCGCCAGCAGCCAAGATTTGGATGGGCGGGGGAATTCCTACGAGCAGTACTTC. It translates to CASSQDLDGRGNSYEQYF. The chain carries TRBV4-3 and TRBJ2-7, with 7 bases lining up with TRBD2. The germline gives CDR1 LGHNA, CDR2 YSLEER. V gave up 0 bases and J gave up 1 base; unmatched junction bases: 12. The CDR3 has 18 residues.

This clonotype was seen many times. The chain employs TRBV3-1 and TRBJ2-1; 12 positions match TRBD2. The junction had 9 bases not matched to a gene; V was cut back by 5 bases and J by 4 bases. The germline V gene encodes CDR1 LGHDT and CDR2 YNNKEL (reference sequence). The CDR3 covers 17 residues. Here the CDR3 reads CASSVYETSGGYNEQFF. The CDR3 coding sequence is TGTGCCAGCAGCGTTTACGAGACTAGCGGGGGATACAATGAGCAGTTCTTC.

This clonotype was counted many times. The V and J genes are TRBV6-2 or TRBV6-3 and TRBJ1-1, with 8 nucleotides matching TRBD1. CDR3 length equals 17 residues. The germline V gene has CDR1 MNHEY and CDR2 SVGEGT. With 5 bases clipped from V and 1 base from J, the junction kept 12 bases outside the gene matches. CDR3 DNA: TGTGCCAGCAGTACCCTCCGCGGACAGGGTGAGAACACTGAAGCTTTCTTT. Translated, it gives CASSTLRGQGENTEAFF.

V gene TRBV4-1 combines with J gene TRBJ2-3; 7 nucleotides agree with TRBD2. The V segment lost 7 bases and the J segment 1 base; nucleotides outside the gene matches: 8. Germline values: CDR1 MGHRA, CDR2 YSYEKL. This CDR3 region has 15 residues. In DNA form, the CDR3 reads TGCGCCAGCAATCACCGGGGGGTCCGCACAGATACGCAGTATTTT. Translation: CASNHRGVRTDTQYF.

The J gene is TRBJ1-2, the V gene TRBV6-5; D is uncertain. Per germline, CDR1 MNHEY and CDR2 SVGAGI. The CDR3 has 13 amino acids. V gave up 0 bases and J gave up 7 bases, with 9 bases separating them. CDR3 bases: TGTGCCAGCAGTTACTCGGGAGAGGTTGGCTACACCTTC. This codes for CASSYSGEVGYTF.

This clonotype was observed a handful of times. The V and J genes are TRBV30 and TRBJ2-1, with D uncertain. Trimming pared 8 bases from V and 5 bases from J, leaving 13 bases between. Germline V gene data show CDR1 as GTSNPN and CDR2 as SVGIG (reference sequence). This CDR3 is built from 12 residues. The CDR3 nucleotides read TGTGCCGGAAGCCTAGTCCACAATGAGCAGTTCTTC. Translating it yields CAGSLVHNEQFF.

There are many counts of this clonotype. This chain joins TRBV4-3 and TRBJ1-1; TRBD1 might be the D (5 bases). The CDR3 length is 16 residues. Trimming took 1 base from V and 4 from J, leaving 16 bases between them. Germline V gene lookup returns CDR1 LGHNA and CDR2 YSLEER. As DNA, the CDR3 is TGCGCCAGCAGCCAAGTGTTGGGGGGAAGCGGCACTGAAGCTTTCTTT. Encoded protein: CASSQVLGGSGTEAFF.

This chain links TRBV9 with TRBJ2-3; 12 nucleotides line up with TRBD2. After removal of 4 bases from V and 2 bases from J, the junction contained 8 bases not matched to a gene. Germline V gene sequence: CDR1 SGDLS, CDR2 YYNGEE. The CDR3 is made up of 17 amino acids. The CDR3, as DNA: TGTGCCAGCAGCCCCGGACTAGCGGGGACTACCACAGATACGCAGTATTTT. Translating gives CASSPGLAGTTTDTQYF.

In this sample, this clonotype turned up many times. The V call is TRBV6-2 or TRBV6-3, the J call TRBJ2-1; 11 bases agree with TRBD1. After removal of 4 bases from V and 7 bases from J, the junction contained 6 bases not matched to a gene. The CDR3 extends over 15 amino acids. Germline V gene data show CDR1 as MNHEY and CDR2 as SVGEGT. CDR3 amino acids: CASSSAGTGGNEQFF. The CDR3 nucleotides are TGTGCCAGCAGTTCCGCCGGGACAGGGGGGAATGAGCAGTTCTTC.

The J gene is TRBJ2-1, the V gene TRBV3-1; 11 bases align to TRBD2. Germline-derived CDR1 and CDR2 are LGHDT and YNNKEL (reference sequence). The J segment lost 4 bases and the V segment lost 6 bases, leaving 5 bases of the junction unmatched. CDR3 length: 15 residues. CDR3 residues: CASSVAGGVYNEQFF. The CDR3 nucleotides are TGTGCCAGCAGTGTAGCGGGGGGGGTTTACAATGAGCAGTTCTTC.

This clonotype was detected only a few times. The V call is TRBV4-1, the J call TRBJ1-2; D is ambiguous. The germline V and J ends were trimmed by 4 bases and 8 bases, with 20 bases remaining between them. Germline V gene data show CDR1 as MGHRA and CDR2 as YSYEKL. This CDR3 has 15 amino acids. The CDR3 sequence: CASSLQLTGPGGYTF. In DNA, the CDR3 is TGCGCCAGCAGCCTTCAGTTAACGGGTCCTGGAGGCTACACCTTC.

This clonotype has a count of ten or more. V usage is TRBV18 and J usage is TRBJ2-2; either TRBD1 or TRBD2 may fit D (6 bases each). CDR1 is KGHSH, CDR2 LQKENI, per germline. This CDR3 is built from 15 residues. V was clipped by 3 bases and J by 1 base, with 9 bases between them. CDR3 coding DNA: TGTGCCAGCTCACCTGCGGGACAGAACACCGGGGAGCTGTTTTTT. This gives the protein CASSPAGQNTGELFF. Using reference TRBV18 and TRBJ2-2 for the parts outside the CDR3, the full variable domain is NAGVMQNPRHLVRRRGQEARLRCSPMKGHSHVYWYRQLPEEGLKFMVYLQKENIIDESGMPKERFSAEFPKEGPSILRIQQVVRGDSAAYFCASSPAGQNTGELFFGEGSRLTVL.

In this sample, this clonotype turned up many times. CDR3 amino acids: CSAMQPGTGTDTQYF. CDR3 DNA: TGCAGTGCCATGCAGCCCGGGACTGGGACAGATACGCAGTATTTT. The chain employs TRBV20-1 and TRBJ2-3; D perhaps matches TRBD2 (6 bases). V dropped 6 bases and J dropped 3 bases, with 19 bases sitting between them. Per germline, CDR1 DFQATT and CDR2 SNEGSKA (reference sequence). This CDR3 has 15 residues.

V usage is TRBV7-8 and J usage is TRBJ1-1, with D maybe TRBD1 (5 bases). Trimming cost V 2 bases and J 2 bases, with 12 bases left between them. Germline assignment: CDR1 SGHVS and CDR2 FQNEAQ. The length of the CDR3 is 15 residues. The CDR3 here is CASSLYRGINTEAFF. In DNA, the CDR3 is TGTGCCAGCAGCTTATATCGGGGGATAAACACTGAAGCTTTCTTT.

This clonotype was detected many times. The chain has TRBV5-1 and TRBJ2-7, with D possibly being TRBD1 (6 bases). V dropped 0 bases and J dropped 2 bases, with 12 bases sitting between them. Germline-derived CDR1 and CDR2 are SGHRS and YFSETQ. The CDR3 length is 15 residues. CDR3 loop: CASSLAGQGPYEQYF. In DNA, the CDR3 is TGCGCCAGCAGCTTGGCCGGGCAGGGGCCCTACGAGCAGTACTTC.

This clonotype has more than one count but fewer than ten. V is TRBV10-3 and J is TRBJ2-2; 11 bases map to TRBD1. This CDR3 is 18 amino acids long. The V and J ends lost 6 bases and 3 bases, in that order; junction bases with no gene match: 12. Germline CDR1 is ENHRY and CDR2 is SYGVKD. CDR3: CAIREDRGRFWYTGELFF. Written as DNA, the CDR3 is TGTGCCATCAGAGAGGACAGGGGGCGCTTTTGGTACACCGGGGAGCTGTTTTTT.

This clonotype was recorded many times. The chain couples TRBV19 to TRBJ2-1; 9 nucleotides agree with TRBD1. Germline-derived CDR1 and CDR2 are LNHDA and SQIVND (reference sequence). CDR3 length: 16 amino acids. V dropped 2 bases and J dropped 2; count of bases not matched to a gene: 4. CDR3 sequence: CASSISGQGTYNEQFF. In DNA, the CDR3 is TGTGCCAGTAGTATATCGGGACAGGGCACCTACAATGAGCAGTTCTTC.

The chain is built from TRBV20-1 and TRBJ2-1; TRBD2 matches at 8 bases. CDR1 and CDR2 from the germline V gene are DFQATT and SNEGSKA (reference sequence). The CDR3 extends over 13 amino acids. With V trimmed by 0 bases and J by 10 bases, 5 bases remained unmatched. Here the CDR3 reads CSARDLRGGEQFF. CDR3 DNA: TGCAGTGCTAGAGATCTACGGGGGGGCGAGCAGTTCTTC.

This clonotype was seen a handful of times. V usage is TRBV6-2 or TRBV6-3 and J usage is TRBJ2-2; D is perhaps TRBD2 (5 bases). Per germline, CDR1 MNHEY and CDR2 SVGEGT. The length of the CDR3 is 15 residues. The V and J ends lost 0 bases and 7 bases respectively, with 12 bases between them. CDR3 in DNA: TGTGCCAGCAGTTACTCGAGGACTCAAGGCGGGGAGCTGTTTTTT. It yields the protein CASSYSRTQGGELFF.

This chain joins TRBV20-1 and TRBJ1-1; 9 nucleotides line up with TRBD1. The CDR3 extends over 13 amino acids. V shed 5 bases and J 5 bases; nucleotides not matched to a gene: 6. Germline-derived CDR1 and CDR2 are DFQATT and SNEGSKA (reference sequence). The CDR3, as DNA: TGCAGTGCTGGAGGACAGGGGAGAACTGAAGCTTTCTTT. The encoded protein is CSAGGQGRTEAFF.

The chain couples TRBV29-1 to TRBJ2-1; TRBD2 matches at 12 bases. J was trimmed by 3 bases and V by 6 bases; bases with no gene match: 12. Germline CDR1 and CDR2: SQVTM and ANQGSEA. The CDR3 is made up of 17 amino acids. Written as DNA, the CDR3 is TGCAGCGTCATCAAGACTAGCGGGGGCTCCGACTACAATGAGCAGTTCTTC. Protein sequence: CSVIKTSGGSDYNEQFF.

This chain joins TRBV12-3 or TRBV12-4 and TRBJ1-1, with no clear D. The CDR3 runs to 15 residues. V shed 7 bases and J shed 1 base, with 16 bases lying between them. The CDR3 is CASKVSAAGNTEAFF. DNA for the CDR3: TGTGCCAGCAAGGTCAGTGCGGCAGGGAACACTGAAGCTTTCTTT.

The chain joins TRBV6-5 to TRBJ1-6, with TRBD1 as a possible D gene (6 bases). CDR1 is MNHEY, CDR2 SVGAGI, per germline. CDR3 length equals 15 residues. V was clipped by 0 bases and J by 10 bases, with 13 bases between them. CDR3 amino acids: CASSYSGGSRSPLHF. CDR3 DNA: TGTGCCAGCAGTTACTCGGGGGGCTCTCGGTCACCCCTCCACTTT.

The V gene is TRBV13, the J gene TRBJ1-1; the match to TRBD1 covers 8 bases. The CDR3 runs to 13 residues. The germline gives CDR1 PRHDT, CDR2 FYEKMQ (reference sequence). J gave up 6 bases and V 3 bases, and 3 bases lay outside the gene matches. The CDR3 DNA follows: TGTGCCAGCAGCTTCAGGGGGCTGGCTGAAGCTTTCTTT. Translating it yields CASSFRGLAEAFF. Full variable domain (rest looked up from reference TRBV13 and TRBJ1-1): AAGVIQSPRHLIKEKRETATLKCYPIPRHDTVYWYQQGPGQDPQFLISFYEKMQSDKGSIPDRFSAQQFSDYHSELNMSSLELGDSALYFCASSFRGLAEAFFGQGTRLTVV.

This clonotype came up many times. The chain has TRBV5-4 and TRBJ2-5; 15 bases line up with TRBD2. The CDR3 is 16 amino acids. The J segment lost 5 bases and the V segment lost 4 bases, leaving 6 bases of the junction unmatched. Germline V gene data show CDR1 as SGHNT and CDR2 as YYREEE (reference sequence). CDR3 residues: CASSPGLAGGQETQYF. The CDR3 DNA is TGTGCCAGCAGCCCCGGACTAGCGGGGGGGCAGGAGACCCAGTACTTC.